At least ten counts were recorded for the clone carrying this T cell receptor beta chain. The TCRbeta library was prepared with unique molecular identifiers. TCRdb recomputed calls from the PCR reads with MiXCR, one row per CDR3 protein. Of hundreds of thousands of distinct CDR3 sequences listed, about 10% are singletons. This record belongs to a study of T-cell reconstitution after alpha-beta-depleted transplantation in children. The CDR3 length is 14 residues. V lost 7 bases and J 1 base, leaving 11 bases between the germline ends. Sequences were derived from PBMCs from the stem cell graft donor, sampled from the stem cell graft. This TCR was recovered from a human donor who donated a stem cell graft to a child with acute myeloid leukemia. The J gene is TRBJ1-5, the V gene TRBV12-3 or TRBV12-4; D is uncertain. The chain's CDR3 is CASTQDLSNQPQHF. The CDR3 DNA follows: TGTGCCAGCACCCAGGACCTGAGCAATCAGCCCCAGCATTTT.